This T cell receptor (beta chain) was found in a study of blood T cells in healthy people across ages. Peripheral blood was drawn, around 9.4 milliliters per donor. Study-level results: The diversity estimates, figures obtained from one million T cells, were considered underestimates.

Germline CDR1 reads SGHAT; CDR2 reads FQNNGV. Trimming left V 6 bases short and J 6 bases short, with 15 bases between. CDR3 length: 13 amino acids. For the second PCR, which ran for 7 to 11 cycles, a sample-barcoded 5' primer and a J-beta primer mix were used. Every sample gave at least 2.5 million paired-end reads containing CDR3. TCRdb re-derived calls from the 5' RACE reads in MiXCR, one entry per CDR3 protein. The repertoire has more than 1,400,000 distinct CDR3 sequences, approximately 38% of them found once; the top ten carry approximately 7.9%. As regards this clonotype: What it binds is unknown.

The TCR was taken from a young woman in good health. The specimen was blood. The chain recombines TRBV11-2 with TRBJ2-7; D possibly corresponds to TRBD1 (6 bases). The CDR3, as DNA: TGTGCCAGCAGTCTGTCACAGGGAATCGAGCAGTACTTC. This translates into CASSLSQGIEQYF.